A selection of T cell receptor beta chains follows, all from one sample in a study of T-cell reconstitution after alpha-beta-depleted transplantation in children. One entry per CDR3 protein, called by TCRdb with MiXCR from the PCR reads. The sample shows some 500,000 distinct CDR3 sequences, around 19% of them seen only once. Sequencing used PBMCs from the stem cell graft donor, obtained from the stem cell graft. The origin of the receptors is a human donor who donated a stem cell graft to a child with acute lymphoblastic leukemia. Both conserved end residues are part of each CDR3. Each record gives: V gene, CDR3 length, J gene, D gene, clone size, CDR3 DNA, CDR3 protein. D genes are given only for firm matches. Clone size is shown for a subset of rows, as once, few, many or a class of expanded clone.

TRBV15	15	TRBJ2-1	-	-	TGTGCCACCAGCAGAGATCTAGAGGACTTAAGTGAGCAGTTCTTC	CATSRDLEDLSEQFF
TRBV20-1	24	TRBJ1-5	-	few	TGCAGTGCTAGAGACCATACGGTAGCCGATGGCCAGCCCTTTTGGCCCCATAGCAATCAGCCCCAGCATTTT	CSARDHTVADGQPFWPHSNQPQHF
TRBV6-5	20	TRBJ2-2	TRBD2	many	TGTGCCAGCAGTTACGGAGCGGGAGGTCGATCAGGAGGAGGCACCGGGGAGCTGTTTTTT	CASSYGAGGRSGGGTGELFF
TRBV20-1	16	TRBJ2-6	-	few	TGCAGTGCTAGAGACCCCCTTTTCGGGGGGGCCAACGTCCTGACTTTC	CSARDPLFGGANVLTF
TRBV20-1	14	TRBJ2-7	-	-	TGCAGTGCTAGAGTAGGGCCAGGAGATTACGAGCAGTACTTC	CSARVGPGDYEQYF
TRBV5-1	14	TRBJ2-7	-	few	TGCGCCAGCAGCGTAGACGGCTCCTCCTACGAGCAGTACTTC	CASSVDGSSYEQYF
TRBV5-1	12	TRBJ1-2	-	few	TGCGCCAGCAGCTTGGCCAACCGTGGCTACACCTTC	CASSLANRGYTF
TRBV12-3/TRBV12-4	14	TRBJ1-2	-	few	TGTGCCAGCAGCGCCCGCCAGGGAAACTATGGCTACACCTTC	CASSARQGNYGYTF
TRBV7-9	15	TRBJ2-3	-	few	TGTGCCAGCAGCTTACTGCTCACCACTGAGGATACGCAGTATTTT	CASSLLLTTEDTQYF
TRBV6-1	15	TRBJ2-2	-	few	TGTGCCAGCAGTGACAGGGTTTGGGACACCGGGGAGCTGTTTTTT	CASSDRVWDTGELFF
TRBV15	16	TRBJ1-5	-	few	TGTGCCACCAGCAGAGATTTTGTCCCAGGGGATCAGCCCCAGCATTTT	CATSRDFVPGDQPQHF
TRBV12-3/TRBV12-4	15	TRBJ2-1	-	-	TGTGCCAGCAGTCTCCAATGGGGGTCCTACAATGAGCAGTTCTTC	CASSLQWGSYNEQFF
TRBV19	15	TRBJ2-2	-	-	TGTGCCAGTAGTATTTTGGCAGGGAACACCGGGGAGCTGTTTTTT	CASSILAGNTGELFF
TRBV7-9	17	TRBJ1-5	TRBD1	once	TGTGCCAGCAGCTCTGACCCGGGACAGTCTAAAGATCAGCCCCAGCATTTT	CASSSDPGQSKDQPQHF
TRBV27	15	TRBJ1-1	-	-	TGTGCCAGCAGTTCCAACCTAGGAGGCTACACTGAAGCTTTCTTT	CASSSNLGGYTEAFF
TRBV27	13	TRBJ2-7	-	-	TGTGCCAGCCGGCCCGGGGCACGCCACGAGCAGTACTTC	CASRPGARHEQYF
TRBV5-1	19	TRBJ2-4	TRBD1	-	TGCGCCAGCAGCTTGGAAGGACAGGGGGTCTTTCTAGCCAAAAACATTCAGTACTTC	CASSLEGQGVFLAKNIQYF
TRBV7-3	13	TRBJ2-7	-	few	TGTGCCAGCAGGCCGGGACACATCTACGAGCAGTACTTC	CASRPGHIYEQYF
TRBV10-2	15	TRBJ2-7	-	few	TGCGCCAGCAGTGATGGGACGGGGAGCTCCTACGAGCAGTACTTC	CASSDGTGSSYEQYF
TRBV27	13	TRBJ1-5	-	few	TGTGCCAGCAGCGCAGGGGAGCATCAGCCCCAGCATTTT	CASSAGEHQPQHF
TRBV20-1	13	TRBJ2-1	-	-	TGCAGTGCTAGTCAGCAGAAATACAATGAGCAGTTCTTC	CSASQQKYNEQFF
TRBV6-5	12	TRBJ1-1	-	few	TGTGCCAGCAGTTACGGTGGTTCTGAAGCTTTCTTT	CASSYGGSEAFF
TRBV20-1	13	TRBJ2-7	-	few	TGCAGTGCTACCCCGGGACTCCGAAACGAGCAGTACTTC	CSATPGLRNEQYF
TRBV4-1	15	TRBJ1-5	TRBD1	few	TGCGCCAGCAGCCAAGACAGGGGGTACAATCAGCCCCAGCATTTT	CASSQDRGYNQPQHF
TRBV12-3/TRBV12-4	14	TRBJ1-2	TRBD1	-	TGTGCCAGCAGGGGACAGGGGACCGACTATGGCTACACCTTC	CASRGQGTDYGYTF
TRBV9	14	TRBJ2-7	TRBD2	-	TGTGCCAGCAGCCCCGGTAGCGGGAGCCACGAGCAGTACTTC	CASSPGSGSHEQYF
TRBV12-3/TRBV12-4	14	TRBJ2-1	TRBD2	few	TGTGCCAGCTACAGGGTAGCGGGAGGCAATGAGCAGTTCTTC	CASYRVAGGNEQFF
TRBV29-1	14	TRBJ1-2	-	-	TGCAGCGTTGAAAACCAGATATTTAACTATGGCTACACCTTC	CSVENQIFNYGYTF
TRBV20-1	11	TRBJ1-1	-	-	TGCAGTGCTAGAGCGGACACTGAAGCTTTCTTT	CSARADTEAFF